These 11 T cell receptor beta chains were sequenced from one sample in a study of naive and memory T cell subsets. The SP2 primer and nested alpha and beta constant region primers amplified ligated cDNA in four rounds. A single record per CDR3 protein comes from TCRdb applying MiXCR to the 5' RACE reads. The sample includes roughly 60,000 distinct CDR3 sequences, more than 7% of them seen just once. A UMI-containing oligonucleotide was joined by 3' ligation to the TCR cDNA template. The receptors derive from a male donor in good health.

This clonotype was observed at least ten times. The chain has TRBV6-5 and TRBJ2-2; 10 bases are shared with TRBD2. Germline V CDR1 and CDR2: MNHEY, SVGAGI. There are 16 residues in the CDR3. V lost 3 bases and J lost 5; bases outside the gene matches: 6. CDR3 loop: CASSYTSGIGTGELFF. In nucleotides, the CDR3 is TGTGCCAGCAGTTATACTAGCGGGATAGGGACCGGGGAGCTGTTTTTT.

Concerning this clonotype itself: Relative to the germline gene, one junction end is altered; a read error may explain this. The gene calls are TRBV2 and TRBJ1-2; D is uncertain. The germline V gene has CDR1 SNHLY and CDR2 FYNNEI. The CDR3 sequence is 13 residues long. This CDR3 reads CARSEVPNYGYTF. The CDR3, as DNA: TGTGCCAGGAGTGAGGTCCCTAACTATGGCTACACCTTC.

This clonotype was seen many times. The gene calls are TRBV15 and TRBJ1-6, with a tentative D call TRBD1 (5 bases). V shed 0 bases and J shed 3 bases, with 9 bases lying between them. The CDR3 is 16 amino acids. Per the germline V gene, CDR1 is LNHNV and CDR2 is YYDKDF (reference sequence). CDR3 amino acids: CATSREVTGYNSPLHF. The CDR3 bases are TGTGCCACCAGCAGAGAAGTAACAGGCTATAATTCACCCCTCCACTTT.

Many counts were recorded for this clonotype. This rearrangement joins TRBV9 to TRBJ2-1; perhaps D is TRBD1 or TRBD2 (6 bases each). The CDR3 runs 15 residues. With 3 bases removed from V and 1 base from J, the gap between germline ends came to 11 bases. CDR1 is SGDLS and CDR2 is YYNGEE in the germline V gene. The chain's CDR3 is CASSEGGWSYNEQFF. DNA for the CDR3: TGTGCCAGCAGCGAGGGGGGATGGTCCTACAATGAGCAGTTCTTC.

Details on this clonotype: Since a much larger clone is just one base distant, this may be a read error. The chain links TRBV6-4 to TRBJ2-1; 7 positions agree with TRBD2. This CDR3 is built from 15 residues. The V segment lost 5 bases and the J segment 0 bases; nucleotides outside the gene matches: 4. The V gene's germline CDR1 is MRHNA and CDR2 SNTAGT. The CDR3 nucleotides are TGTGCCAGCAGTCATATAGCGGGCTCCTACAATGAGCAGTTCTTC. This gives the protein CASSHIAGSYNEQFF.

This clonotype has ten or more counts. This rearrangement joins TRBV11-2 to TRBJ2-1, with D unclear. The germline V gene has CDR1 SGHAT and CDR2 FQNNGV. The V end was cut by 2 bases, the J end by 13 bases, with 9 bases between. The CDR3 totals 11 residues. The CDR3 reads CASSLRGGQFF. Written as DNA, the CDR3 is TGTGCCAGCAGCTTACGAGGTGGCCAGTTCTTC.

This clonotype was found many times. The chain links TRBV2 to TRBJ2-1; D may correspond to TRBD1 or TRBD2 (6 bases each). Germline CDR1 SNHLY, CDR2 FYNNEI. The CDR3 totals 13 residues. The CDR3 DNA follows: TGTGCTATTAGGGGGGACTCCTACAATGAGCAGTTCTTC. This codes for CAIRGDSYNEQFF.

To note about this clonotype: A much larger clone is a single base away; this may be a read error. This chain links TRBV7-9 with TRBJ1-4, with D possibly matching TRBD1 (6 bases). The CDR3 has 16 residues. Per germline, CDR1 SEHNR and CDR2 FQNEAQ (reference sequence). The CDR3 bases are TGTGCCAGCAGCTTAGATTCAGGGGACACTAATAAAAAACTGTTTTTT. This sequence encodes CASSLDSGDTNKKLFF.

The CDR3 here is CASSEKLAGGLGTDTQYF. For the CDR3, the DNA is TGTGCCAGCAGCGAAAAGCTAGCGGGAGGCCTCGGGACAGATACGCAGTATTTT. This chain links TRBV2 with TRBJ2-3, with 11 bases matching TRBD2. The CDR3 loop spans 18 amino acids. From germline, CDR1 is SNHLY and CDR2 FYNNEI. J gave up 3 bases and V 6 bases, and 14 bases lay outside the gene matches. The complete variable domain, with remaining parts taken from reference TRBV2 and TRBJ2-3, reads EPEVTQTPSHQVTQMGQEVILRCVPISNHLYFYWYRQILGQKVEFLVSFYNNEISEKSEIFDDQFSVERPDGSNFTLKIRSTKLEDSAMYFCASSEKLAGGLGTDTQYFGPGTRLTVL.

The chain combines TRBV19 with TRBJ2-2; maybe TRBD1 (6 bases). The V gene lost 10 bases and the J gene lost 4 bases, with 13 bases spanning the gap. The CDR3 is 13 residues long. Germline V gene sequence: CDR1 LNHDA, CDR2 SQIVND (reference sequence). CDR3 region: CATTHRVTGELFF. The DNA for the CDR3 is TGTGCCACGACGCACAGGGTCACCGGGGAGCTGTTTTTT.

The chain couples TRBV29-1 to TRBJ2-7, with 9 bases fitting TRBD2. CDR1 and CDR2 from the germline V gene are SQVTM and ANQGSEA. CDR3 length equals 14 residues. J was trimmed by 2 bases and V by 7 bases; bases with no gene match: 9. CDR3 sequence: CSAEGAGGPYEQYF. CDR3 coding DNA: TGCAGCGCAGAGGGAGCGGGAGGTCCCTACGAGCAGTACTTC.